The rows below give T cell receptor beta chains drawn from one sample of a study of T cell responses to AZD1222 COVID-19 vaccine. Only in-frame clones appear in the TCRdb table, and some are missing; sequencing was by immunoSEQ multiplex PCR. Here the sample spans more than 150,000 clones, 88% being singletons. Sequences were derived from peripheral blood, sampled on day 0 of AZD1222 vaccination. Every receptor here comes from an adult in good health. CDR3s include the opening cysteine and the closing phenylalanine or tryptophan. The order of the fields is J gene, V gene, CDR3 length, CDR3 protein.

TRBJ1-2	TRBV7-9	14	CASRAGGPNYGYTF
TRBJ2-1	TRBV9	14	CASSYRSTYNEQFF
TRBJ1-1	TRBV7-3	13	CASSPQGRTEAFF
TRBJ2-7	TRBV7-9	13	CASTLGQTYEQYF
TRBJ2-7	TRBV5-4	12	CASSLGGLGSYF
TRBJ1-2	TRBV12-5	13	CASGFDRIYGYTF
TRBJ1-4	TRBV9	15	CASSPSVESSEKLFF
TRBJ1-6	TRBV5-1	13	CASSLDQGIPLHF
TRBJ1-3	TRBV5-1	14	CASRDRFSGNTIYF
TRBJ2-2	TRBV5-4	13	CASSFRRDGELFF